This record looks at one T cell receptor beta chain sequence and its context. This record belongs to a study of T cell clones after liver transplantation. Study-level information: As an antigen-independent comparator, third-party-reactive TCRbeta sequences came from pre-transplant mixed lymphocyte reactions.

Thawed unstimulated PBMCs were FACS-sorted by CD3, CD4 and CD8 into two populations. Only in-frame clones appear in the TCRdb table, and some are missing; sequencing was by immunoSEQ multiplex PCR. The sample lists more than 95,000 clones, roughly four fifths seen once, with 2.5% to 3% in the top ten. The V end lost 7 bases, the J end lost 0 bases, and 10 bases lay between the germline ends. The CDR3 totals 14 residues. Per germline, CDR1 MNHEY and CDR2 SMNVEV (reference sequence). The chain couples TRBV27 to TRBJ1-5, with a possible D match to TRBD1 (6 bases). This sequence was found in a human patient who received a liver transplant. The graft donor may have contributed some T cells. The source material was CD4+ T cells from blood, sampled approximately 4 years after liver transplant. The DNA of the CDR3 is TGTGCCAGCAAGAGGACAGATAGCAATCAGCCCCAGCATTTT. As protein: CASKRTDSNQPQHF.